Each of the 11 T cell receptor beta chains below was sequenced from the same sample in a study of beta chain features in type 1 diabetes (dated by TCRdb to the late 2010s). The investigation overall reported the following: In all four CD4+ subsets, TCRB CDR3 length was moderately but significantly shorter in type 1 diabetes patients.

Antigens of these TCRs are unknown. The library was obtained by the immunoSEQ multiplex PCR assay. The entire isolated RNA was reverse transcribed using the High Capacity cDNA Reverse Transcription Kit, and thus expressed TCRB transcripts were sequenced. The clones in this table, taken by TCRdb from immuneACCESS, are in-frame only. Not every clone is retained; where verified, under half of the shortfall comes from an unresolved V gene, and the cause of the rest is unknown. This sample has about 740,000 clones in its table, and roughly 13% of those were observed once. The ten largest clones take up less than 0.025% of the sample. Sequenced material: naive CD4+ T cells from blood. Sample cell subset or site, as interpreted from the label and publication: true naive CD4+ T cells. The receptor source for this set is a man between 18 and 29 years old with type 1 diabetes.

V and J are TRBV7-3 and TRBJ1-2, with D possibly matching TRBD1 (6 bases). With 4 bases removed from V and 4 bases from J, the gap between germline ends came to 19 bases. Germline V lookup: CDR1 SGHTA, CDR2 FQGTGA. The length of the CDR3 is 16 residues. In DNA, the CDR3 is TGTGCCAGCAGCTCCCTCGGGGCAGGGGAAGCCTATGGCTACACCTTC. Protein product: CASSSLGAGEAYGYTF.

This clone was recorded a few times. CDR3 coding DNA: TGTGCCAGCAGCCCCGGAACCGGGGGGAAGCAGTACTTC. Protein sequence: CASSPGTGGKQYF. This chain joins TRBV5-8 and TRBJ2-7, with 7 bases lining up with TRBD2. The CDR3 spans 13 residues. V was clipped by 4 bases and J by 8 bases; unmatched bases: 9. Germline V lookup: CDR1 SGHTS, CDR2 YDEGEE.

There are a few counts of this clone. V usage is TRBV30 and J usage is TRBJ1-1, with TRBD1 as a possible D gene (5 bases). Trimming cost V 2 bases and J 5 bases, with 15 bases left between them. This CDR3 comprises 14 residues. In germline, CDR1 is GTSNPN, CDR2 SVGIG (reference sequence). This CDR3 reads CAWSPGGGGTEAFF. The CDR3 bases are TGTGCCTGGAGTCCCGGCGGGGGAGGGACTGAAGCTTTCTTT.

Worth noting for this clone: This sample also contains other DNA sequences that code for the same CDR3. The CDR3 coding sequence is TGTGCCAGCAGGGTAACAGGGGGTAACTATGGCTACACCTTC. It codes for CASRVTGGNYGYTF. The chain combines TRBV28 with TRBJ1-2, with 8 nucleotides matching TRBD1. CDR3 length: 14 amino acids. The junction had 4 bases not matched to a gene; V was cut back by 6 bases and J by 1 base. Germline V CDR1 and CDR2: MDHEN, SYDVKM.

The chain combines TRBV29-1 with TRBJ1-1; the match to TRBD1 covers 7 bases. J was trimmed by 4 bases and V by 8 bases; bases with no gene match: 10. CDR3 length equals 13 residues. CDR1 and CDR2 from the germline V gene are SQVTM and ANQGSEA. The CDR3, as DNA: TGCAGCCCCGTGGAGGGGGCGAGCACTGAAGCTTTCTTT. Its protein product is CSPVEGASTEAFF.

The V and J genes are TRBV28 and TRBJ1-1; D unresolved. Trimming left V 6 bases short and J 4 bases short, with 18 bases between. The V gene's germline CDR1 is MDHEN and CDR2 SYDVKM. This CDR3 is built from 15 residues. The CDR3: CASSLASAPGTEAFF. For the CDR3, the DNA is TGTGCCAGCAGCCTGGCATCGGCGCCGGGCACTGAAGCTTTCTTT.

The CDR3 here is CASGRREGLNPEAFF. Written as DNA, the CDR3 is TGCGCCAGCGGCCGACGGGAGGGGTTAAACCCTGAAGCTTTCTTT. The V gene is TRBV5-1, the J gene TRBJ1-1; the D gene is possibly TRBD1 (5 bases). The CDR3 runs 15 residues. Germline CDR1 reads SGHRS; CDR2 reads YFSETQ. V was cut by 7 bases and J by 6 bases, with 22 bases left in between.

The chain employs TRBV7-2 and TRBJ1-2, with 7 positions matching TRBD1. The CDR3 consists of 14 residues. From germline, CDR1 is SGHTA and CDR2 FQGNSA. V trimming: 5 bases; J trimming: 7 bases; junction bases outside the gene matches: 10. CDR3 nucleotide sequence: TGTGCCAGCAGCGCCTACAGGGGCGATGGTGGCTACACCTTC. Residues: CASSAYRGDGGYTF.

DNA of the CDR3: TGTGCCAGCACCCTCACAGGGGGGTTCCAAGAGACCCAGTACTTC. Its protein is CASTLTGGFQETQYF. The chain links TRBV9 to TRBJ2-5, with 8 bases that match TRBD1. This CDR3 is 15 amino acids long. Trimming at V came to 6 bases and at J to 1 base, leaving 8 bases not matched to a gene. Germline V gene data show CDR1 as SGDLS and CDR2 as YYNGEE.

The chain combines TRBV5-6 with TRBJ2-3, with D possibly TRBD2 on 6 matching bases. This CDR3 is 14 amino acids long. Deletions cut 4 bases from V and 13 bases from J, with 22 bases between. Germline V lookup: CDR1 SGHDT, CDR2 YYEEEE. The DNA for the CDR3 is TGTGCCAGCAGCCCCCGGACGGGGACTTCGGTAGAGTATTTT. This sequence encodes CASSPRTGTSVEYF.

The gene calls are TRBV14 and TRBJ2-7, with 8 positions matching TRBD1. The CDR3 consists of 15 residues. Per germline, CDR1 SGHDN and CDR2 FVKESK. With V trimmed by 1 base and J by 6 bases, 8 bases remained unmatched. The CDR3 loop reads CASSQGGGQGSEQYF. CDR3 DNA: TGTGCCAGCAGCCAAGGAGGAGGACAGGGTAGCGAGCAGTACTTC.